This TCR beta chain was recovered during a study of shared clonotypes between healthy human individuals. Study conclusions and caveats: Sequencing of the sorted subsets was shown by rarefaction to be incomplete despite large depth. Generation probabilities of non-shared clonotypes were lower (relative to those shared by all four donors).

Authors' analysis steps: Junction-only sequences without quality scores were provided by ImmunoSEQ, so filtering was different. This table comes from immunoSEQ multiplex PCR, and its TCRdb copy is limited to in-frame clones, with some not included. The DNA gave D and trimming, while V, J and clone size come from that table. The table lists approximately 2,200,000 clones, 85% to 95% of them singletons, with about 1.5% in the top ten. The naive CD8 subset, CD45RO-negative cells positively selected for CCR7, excluded terminally differentiated effector memory CD45RA+ cells. For this clone: Its specificity is unknown.

The germline V gene encodes CDR1 SEHNR and CDR2 FQNEAQ (reference sequence). There are 17 residues in the CDR3. After removal of 5 bases from V and 4 bases from J, the junction contained 13 bases not matched to a gene. This TCR was sampled from a man in his late teens or twenties in good health. Some clones in this sample may be carry-over from other donors' samples. This rearrangement joins TRBV7-9 to TRBJ1-4; 7 bases match TRBD1. Sequencing was performed on naive CD8+ T cells from PBMCs. The CDR3 protein is CASSPRAGGYGNEKLFF. The DNA of the CDR3 is TGTGCCAGCAGCCCCCGGGCAGGGGGGTACGGTAATGAAAAACTGTTTTTT.